The 10 T cell receptor beta chains below were found in one sample sequenced in a study of cytomegalovirus exposure and HLA in healthy donors. In the PCR, 60 Vbeta and 13 Jbeta primers were used. TCRdb's table, derived via immunoSEQ multiplex PCR, lists solely in-frame clones and lacks some. The table records approximately 130,000 clones, about 80% of them present only once. Sequenced: PBMCs. These receptors were collected from a man aged 25 to 40 in good health and CMV-seronegative.

The CDR3 DNA is TGCGCCAGCAGCTTGGCAGGGGCCGCGGGGACCCAGTACTTC. Amino acid sequence: CASSLAGAAGTQYF. The chain has TRBV5-1 and TRBJ2-5; the D gene is possibly TRBD1 (6 bases). The CDR3 has 14 residues. Per germline, CDR1 SGHRS and CDR2 YFSETQ. The ends were cut back, 0 bases at V and 7 bases at J, with 13 bases in the middle.

The chain carries TRBV6-5 and TRBJ2-5, with D perhaps TRBD1 (6 bases). Trimming shortened V by 4 bases and J by 1 base, and 13 bases separated the two germline ends. Germline V CDR1 and CDR2: MNHEY, SVGAGI. The CDR3 is 15 amino acids. CDR3 bases: TGTGCCAGCAGTTCCGGACAGTTAATCCAAGAGACCCAGTACTTC. As protein: CASSSGQLIQETQYF.

The V call is TRBV25-1, the J call TRBJ2-7, with 7 bases fitting TRBD1. The V segment lost 6 bases and the J segment 1 base; nucleotides outside the gene matches: 6. The CDR3 covers 14 residues. In germline, CDR1 is MGHDK, CDR2 SYGVNS. The CDR3 nucleotides are TGTGCCAGCAGGAAAAAGGGACAGTCCTACGAGCAGTACTTC. Amino acids: CASRKKGQSYEQYF.

This chain connects TRBV29-1 to TRBJ2-5; 7 nucleotides agree with TRBD1. The J call may be mistaken, given a closer DNA end match to TRBJ2-7. Germline lookup yields CDR1 SQVTM and CDR2 ANQGSEA. The CDR3 covers 13 residues. The CDR3 loop reads CSVRDRASYEQYF. CDR3 nucleotide sequence: TGCAGCGTCCGGGACAGAGCCTCCTACGAGCAGTACTTC.

The rearrangement joins TRBV30 to TRBJ2-7, with no clear D. CDR3 length: 11 residues. Germline values: CDR1 GTSNPN, CDR2 SVGIG (reference sequence). With 2 bases removed from V and 6 bases from J, the gap between germline ends came to 8 bases. Here the CDR3 DNA reads TGTGCCTGGAGTAGGCAGGTCGAGCAGTACTTC. It is translated as CAWSRQVEQYF. The full variable domain, with the rest looked up from reference TRBV30 and TRBJ2-7, is SQTIHQWPATLVQPVGSPLSLECTVEGTSNPNLYWYRQAAGRGLQLLFYSVGIGQISSEVPQNLSASRPQDRQFILSSKKLLLSDSGFYLCAWSRQVEQYFGPGTRLTVT.

The rearrangement uses TRBV7-8 and TRBJ1-1; 11 nucleotides align to TRBD1. Germline assignment: CDR1 SGHVS and CDR2 FQNEAQ. The CDR3 contains 15 residues. V shed 3 bases, J shed 8 bases, and the junction held 8 bases outside the gene matches. The chain's CDR3 is CASSFGQGANTEAFF. For the CDR3, the DNA is TGTGCCAGCAGCTTCGGACAGGGGGCGAATACCGAAGCTTTCTTT.

This rearrangement joins TRBV7-3 to TRBJ1-5; TRBD1 matches 8 bases. CDR1 and CDR2 (germline): SGHTA, FQGTGA. V lost 6 bases, J lost 4 bases, and 17 bases stayed unmatched. The CDR3 is made up of 18 amino acids. CDR3 amino acids: CASSHPNYRDRKNQPQHF. The CDR3 DNA reads as TGTGCCAGCAGTCACCCCAACTACCGGGACAGGAAAAATCAGCCCCAGCATTTT.

Comments on this clone: The sample holds other DNA sequences that translate to the same CDR3. The V call is TRBV27, the J call TRBJ1-2; D possibly corresponds to TRBD1 (6 bases). With 4 bases removed from V and 4 bases from J, the gap between germline ends came to 10 bases. This CDR3 is 13 amino acids long. CDR1 is MNHEY and CDR2 is SMNVEV in the germline V gene (reference sequence). DNA for the CDR3: TGTGCCAGCAGTTCCCACAGGGCCTATGGCTACACCTTC. This encodes CASSSHRAYGYTF.

The gene calls are TRBV18 and TRBJ2-5; D not certain. V was shortened by 1 base and J by 0 bases, with 6 bases between the two germline ends. In germline, CDR1 is KGHSH, CDR2 LQKENI. The CDR3 totals 14 residues. CDR3 region: CASSPLPYQETQYF. CDR3 nucleotides: TGTGCCAGCTCACCACTTCCATACCAAGAGACCCAGTACTTC. Full variable domain (outside the CDR3, taken from reference TRBV18 and TRBJ2-5): NAGVMQNPRHLVRRRGQEARLRCSPMKGHSHVYWYRQLPEEGLKFMVYLQKENIIDESGMPKERFSAEFPKEGPSILRIQQVVRGDSAAYFCASSPLPYQETQYFGPGTRLLVL.

This chain uses TRBV7-7 with TRBJ2-7; TRBD2 matches at 13 bases. V dropped 0 bases and J dropped 2; count of bases not matched to a gene: 10. The CDR3 totals 19 residues. CDR1 and CDR2 from the germline V gene are SSHAT and FNYEAQ (reference sequence). DNA for the CDR3: TGTGCCAGCAGCTTAGCGCATGGACTAGCGGGAGTGGGAGCCTACGAGCAGTACTTC. This sequence encodes CASSLAHGLAGVGAYEQYF. The full variable domain, completed using reference TRBV7-7 and TRBJ2-7, is GAGVSQSPRYKVTKRGQDVTLRCDPISSHATLYWYQQALGQGPEFLTYFNYEAQPDKSGLPSDRFSAERPEGSISTLTIQRTEQRDSAMYRCASSLAHGLAGVGAYEQYFGPGTRLTVT.